The rows below give T cell receptor beta chains drawn from one sample of a study of cytomegalovirus exposure and HLA in healthy donors. Here immunoSEQ multiplex PCR was the method, and the copy in TCRdb shows in-frame clones only, minus some. In the table there are about 300,000 clones, about nine tenths of which are singletons. The sample taken for sequencing was PBMCs. These receptors originate from a man aged 35 to 55 in good health and CMV-seropositive. The CDR3 runs from the conserved cysteine through the conserved F or W. D genes are given only for firm matches. Size tells how often a clone was seen (once, few, many) or the class of an expanded clone, and some rows leave it out.

d_gene,j_gene,v_gene,abundance,CDR3aa,CDR3nt
TRBD1,TRBJ2-7,TRBV6-5,NA,CASSYSRDRAASEQYF,TGTGCCAGCAGTTACTCGAGAGACAGGGCAGCCTCCGAGCAGTACTTC
TRBD1,TRBJ2-2,TRBV29-1,once,CSARRQGDGELFF,TGCAGCGCGCGCCGACAGGGTGACGGGGAGCTGTTTTTT
TRBD1,TRBJ2-7,TRBV7-9,NA,CASSGTVSYEQYF,TGTGCCAGCAGCGGGACAGTGTCCTACGAGCAGTACTTC
NA,TRBJ2-4,TRBV7-9,NA,CSSSPSNIQYF,TGTTCCAGCAGCCCGTCTAACATTCAGTACTTC
NA,TRBJ1-6,TRBV13,NA,CASSYNRAASPLHF,TGTGCCAGCAGTTACAACAGGGCGGCCTCACCCCTCCACTTT
TRBD1,TRBJ1-1,TRBV18,NA,CASSPRQGEAFF,TGTGCCAGCTCACCGAGGCAGGGGGAAGCTTTTTTT
NA,TRBJ2-7,TRBV10-3,few,CAISEDRSYEQYF,TGTGCCATCAGTGAGGACAGGTCCTACGAGCAGTACTTC
NA,TRBJ1-2,TRBV6-5,NA,CASRENNYGYTF,TGTGCCAGCAGGGAGAATAACTATGGCTACACCTTC
NA,TRBJ2-1,TRBV7-2,once,CASSWGLPADEQFF,TGTGCCAGCAGCTGGGGACTCCCTGCAGATGAGCAGTTCTTC
TRBD2,TRBJ2-1,TRBV6-6,few,CASTEAGVTYNEQFF,TGTGCCAGCACCGAAGCGGGAGTTACCTACAATGAGCAGTTCTTC
TRBD2,TRBJ2-2,TRBV6-1,NA,CASSDQRGLTGELFF,TGTGCCAGCAGTGATCAGCGGGGACTGACCGGGGAGCTGTTTTTT
NA,TRBJ2-1,TRBV27,NA,CASSFYDSYNEQFF,TGTGCCAGCAGTTTTTACGACAGCTACAATGAGCAGTTCTTC
TRBD1,TRBJ1-2,TRBV7-8,few,CASSTSGGYYGYTF,TGTGCCAGCAGCACCTCAGGGGGGTACTATGGCTACACCTTC
NA,TRBJ2-2,TRBV29-1,NA,CSVESARANTGELFF,TGCAGCGTTGAATCCGCCAGGGCGAACACCGGGGAGCTGTTTTTT
NA,TRBJ1-3,TRBV5-1,NA,CASSLAAGGNTIYF,TGCGCCAGCAGCTTGGCGGCAGGGGGAAACACCATATATTTT
NA,TRBJ2-7,TRBV5-1,NA,CASSLGTGYSYEQYF,TGCGCCAGCAGCTTGGGAACAGGATACTCCTACGAGCAGTACTTC
NA,TRBJ1-1,TRBV25-1,NA,CASSEYLVAGLNTEAFF,TGTGCCAGCAGTGAATACTTGGTGGCAGGCCTGAACACTGAAGCTTTCTTT
TRBD1,TRBJ1-5,TRBV18,NA,CASSPPGQGRNQPQHF,TGTGCCAGCTCACCACCGGGACAGGGACGCAATCAGCCCCAGCATTTT
NA,TRBJ1-2,TRBV29-1,NA,CSVVYAQLGTSNGYTF,TGCAGCGTTGTATACGCCCAACTAGGGACTAGTAATGGCTACACCTTC
NA,TRBJ2-1,TRBV10-3,few,CAIGVLSEQFF,TGTGCCATCGGAGTCCTATCGGAGCAGTTCTTC
NA,TRBJ1-1,TRBV19,few,CASALPDLAEAFF,TGTGCCAGTGCCCTCCCAGATCTGGCTGAAGCTTTCTTT
NA,TRBJ1-2,TRBV29-1,NA,CSVGWTPYGYTF,TGCAGCGTTGGTTGGACACCCTATGGCTACACCTTC
TRBD1,TRBJ2-7,TRBV18,once,CASEQAGGFHEQYF,TGTGCCAGCGAGCAGGCAGGGGGCTTCCACGAGCAGTACTTC
TRBD2,TRBJ2-1,TRBV28,NA,CASSYIGLGRDEQFF,TGTGCCAGCAGTTACATTGGACTAGGGCGCGATGAGCAGTTCTTC
TRBD1,TRBJ2-1,TRBV28,NA,CASTSRDRAYNEQFF,TGTGCCAGCACGTCCCGGGACAGGGCCTACAATGAGCAGTTCTTC
TRBD1,TRBJ2-4,TRBV18,once,CASSPRTGSVKNIQYF,TGTGCCAGCTCACCCCGGACAGGGTCGGTCAAAAACATTCAGTACTTC
NA,TRBJ2-1,TRBV5-1,NA,CASSLWAGSSYNEQFF,TGCGCCAGCAGCTTGTGGGCCGGGAGCTCCTACAATGAGCAGTTCTTC
TRBD2,TRBJ2-1,TRBV5-1,NA,CASSLEWTSGRNEQFF,TGCGCCAGCAGCTTGGAGTGGACTAGCGGGAGAAATGAGCAGTTCTTC
TRBD1,TRBJ1-4,TRBV5-8,NA,CASSAGQGANEKLFF,TGTGCCAGCAGCGCGGGACAGGGAGCAAATGAAAAACTGTTTTTT
TRBD2,TRBJ2-1,TRBV7-9,once,CASSPGTSVYNEQFF,TGTGCCAGCAGCCCCGGGACTAGCGTCTACAATGAGCAGTTCTTC
TRBD1,TRBJ1-1,TRBV29-1,NA,CSAKDRVVNTEAFF,TGCAGCGCCAAGGACAGGGTGGTGAACACTGAAGCTTTCTTT
NA,TRBJ2-5,TRBV19,NA,CASSSGFQETQYF,TGTGCCAGTAGTAGCGGGTTCCAAGAGACCCAGTACTTC